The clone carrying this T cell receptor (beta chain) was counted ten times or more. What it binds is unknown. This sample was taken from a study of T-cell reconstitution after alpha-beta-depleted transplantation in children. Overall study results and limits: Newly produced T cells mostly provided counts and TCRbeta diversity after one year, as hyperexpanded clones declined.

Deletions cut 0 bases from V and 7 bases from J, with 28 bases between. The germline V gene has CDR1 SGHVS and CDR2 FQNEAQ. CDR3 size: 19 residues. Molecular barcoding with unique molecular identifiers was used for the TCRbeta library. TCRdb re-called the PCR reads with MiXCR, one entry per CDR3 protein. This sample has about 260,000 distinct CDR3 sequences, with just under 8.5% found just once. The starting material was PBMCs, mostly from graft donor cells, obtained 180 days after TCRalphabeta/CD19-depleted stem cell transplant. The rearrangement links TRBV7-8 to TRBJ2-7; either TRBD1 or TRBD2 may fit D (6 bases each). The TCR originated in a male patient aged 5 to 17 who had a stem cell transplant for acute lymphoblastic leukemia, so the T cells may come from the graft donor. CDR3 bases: TGTGCCAGCAGCTTAGCCGCAGTCCATCTAGGGGGGAGGACTCGAGAGCAGTACTTC. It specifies CASSLAAVHLGGRTREQYF.